The present T cell receptor (beta chain) was sequenced within a study of cytomegalovirus exposure and HLA in healthy donors. Study-wide background: Around 200 million T cells yielded 100 million to 130 million unique TCR beta sequences, as an earlier analysis found. Overall study results and limits: As a later analysis revealed, the rate of TCR association differed by HLA locus, with DRB1 most and HLA-C fewest. HLA alleles were associated with 16,000 or so TCR beta sequences in a later analysis at 0.05 false discovery rate. Productive rates of about 90% or about 30% were seen for most TCR beta V segments in an earlier analysis.

In the case of this clone: Its matching antigen is unknown.

The PCR ran on 60 Vbeta and 13 Jbeta primers. Data came from immunoSEQ multiplex PCR; TCRdb stores just in-frame clones and leaves some out. The sample consists of approximately 200,000 clones, 70% to 80% of them appearing once. V shed 6 bases and J shed 9 bases, with 9 bases lying between them. Per germline, CDR1 ENHRY and CDR2 SYGVKD. The CDR3 sequence is 11 residues long. This TCR was sampled from a girl between 10 and 17 years old in good health and CMV-seropositive. The chain has TRBV10-3 and TRBJ2-1; D possibly corresponds to TRBD1 (6 bases). Specimen: PBMCs. The CDR3 DNA reads TGTGCCATCAGCTCAGGGGTTGAGCAGTTCTTC. Protein sequence: CAISSGVEQFF.